This T cell receptor beta chain was recorded in a study of blood T cell repertoires in COVID-19. Study-level information: COVID-19 samples, acute and convalescent, were from the United States, Italy and Spain. T cells, B-cell-depleted T cells, or PBMCs provided the cDNA or gDNA that served as material.

The ends lost 6 bases at V and 8 bases at J; junction bases unmatched: 6. The CDR3 has 13 residues. Germline lookup yields CDR1 KGHSH and CDR2 LQKENI. Authors' processing steps: Reference gene primer amplification in the assay estimated nucleated cell counts. The table came from immunoSEQ multiplex PCR; TCRdb's copy has only in-frame clones and leaves some out. The V and J calls and clone size are taken from that table; D and trimming were inferred from the DNA. This sample has 110,000 to 150,000 clones, with 87% found just once. Sequencing was carried out using peripheral blood. The rearrangement joins TRBV18 to TRBJ2-1; 8 positions match TRBD1. The clonotype originates from a woman in her thirties or forties with acute or convalescent COVID-19. CDR3 loop: CASSGQGGHEQFF. The CDR3 DNA reads as TGTGCCAGCTCTGGACAGGGAGGCCATGAGCAGTTCTTC.